Presented here are 18 T cell receptor beta chains from one specimen sequenced in a study of T cells in women clearing cervical HPV infection. TCRdb's table, derived via immunoSEQ multiplex PCR, lists solely in-frame clones and lacks some. The sample holds some 20,000 clones. Specimen: blood buffy coat. These receptors all come from a woman aged 18 to 75 with a cervical HPV16 infection that either progressed to CIN3+ or cleared (not recorded which).

A word on this clone: The CDR3 end falls 3 residues outside the read, so it is completed with the germline J gene. This chain connects TRBV7-3 to TRBJ2-2; unclear D gene. The CDR3 is 13 amino acids. V lost 4 bases, J lost 5 bases, and 8 bases lay in between. Germline V lookup: CDR1 SGHTA, CDR2 FQGTGA. The sequenced CDR3 bases are TGTGCCAGCAGCTCTCCTCAGACCGGGGAG. Protein sequence: CASSSPQTGE. The whole CDR3 protein is CASSSPQTGELFF.

A note on this clone: The missing CDR3 end, 3 residues past where the read stops, is filled in from the germline J gene. The rearrangement links TRBV20-1 to TRBJ2-5; TRBD1 agrees at 11 bases. CDR3 length equals 14 residues. Trimming took 6 bases from V and 1 from J; bases not matched to a gene: 4. CDR1 is DFQATT, CDR2 SNEGSKA, per germline (reference sequence). This CDR3 reads CSATGTGGQETQYF. The CDR3 bases that were read are TGCAGTGCCACCGGGACAGGGGGCCAAGAGACC.

Concerning this clone itself: The CDR3 goes on 3 residues after the read ends, and that part is filled in from the germline J gene. V gene TRBV7-2 combines with J gene TRBJ2-2, with D possibly being TRBD1 (6 bases). The V gene's germline CDR1 is SGHTA and CDR2 FQGNSA. The CDR3 runs 14 residues. The CDR3 loop is CASRARGGGEKLFF. The CDR3 bases that were read are TGTGCCAGCAGGGCCAGGGGTGGGGGTGAAAAG.

As for this clone: Read sequence stops 3 residues before the CDR3 end, and the germline J gene provides the missing end. V and J are TRBV28 and TRBJ2-6; 10 nucleotides match TRBD1. The CDR3 is 18 amino acids. The J segment lost 0 bases and the V segment lost 5 bases, leaving 7 bases of the junction unmatched. Germline values: CDR1 MDHEN, CDR2 SYDVKM. The covered CDR3 bases are TGTGCCAGCAGTGGGGGGACAGGGGCCCACTCTGGGGCCAACGTC. This encodes CASSGGTGAHSGANV. The full CDR3 protein reads CASSGGTGAHSGANVLTF.

The chain's CDR3 is CASSETSSDTQYF. The sequenced part of the CDR3 DNA is TGTGCCAGTAGTGAGACTAGCTCAGATACG. The gene calls are TRBV19 and TRBJ2-3; 7 positions agree with TRBD2. The missing CDR3 end, 3 residues past where the read stops, is filled in from the germline J gene. The CDR3 runs to 13 residues. Trimming at V came to 5 bases and at J to 4 bases, leaving 3 bases not matched to a gene. Germline CDR1 LNHDA, CDR2 SQIVND (reference sequence). Supplemented by reference TRBV19 and TRBJ2-3, the full variable domain reads DGGITQSPKYLFRKEGQNVTLSCEQNLNHDAMYWYRQDPGQGLRLIYYSQIVNDFQKGDIAEGYSVSREKKESFPLTVTSAQKNPTAFYLCASSETSSDTQYFGPGTRLTVL.

Comment on this clone: The read terminates 3 residues before the CDR3 end, so the remaining end is supplied by the germline J gene. The chain is built from TRBV5-1 and TRBJ2-3; perhaps TRBD2 as D (5 bases). The V gene's germline CDR1 is SGHRS and CDR2 YFSETQ. This CDR3 has 15 residues. Trimming shortened V by 0 bases and J by 5 bases, and 13 bases separated the two germline ends. This CDR3 is CASSLGGLAGDTQYF. The covered CDR3 bases are TGCGCCAGCAGCTTGGGAGGGCTAGCCGGAGATACG.

This CDR3 is CASSVGTGAFGYTF. The CDR3 DNA, read in part, is TGTGCCAGCAGCGTGGGGACAGGCGCTTTTGGC. The rearrangement uses TRBV13 and TRBJ1-2; 8 bases line up with TRBD1. The sequence runs out 3 residues before the end of the CDR3; the remainder is reconstructed from the germline J gene. Germline values: CDR1 PRHDT, CDR2 FYEKMQ (reference sequence). The trim removed 5 bases at V and 7 bases at J, leaving 9 bases unmatched. The CDR3 is made up of 14 amino acids.

About this clone itself: Sequencing ends 3 residues short of the CDR3 end; the germline J gene provides the rest. J is TRBJ1-1 and V is TRBV4-1; 7 bases align to TRBD1. V was clipped by 0 bases and J by 0 bases; unmatched bases: 7. This CDR3 is 17 amino acids long. The germline gives CDR1 MGHRA, CDR2 YSYEKL. The CDR3 loop reads CASSQDGTVYMNTEAFF. CDR3 DNA (partial): TGCGCCAGCAGCCAAGACGGGACAGTCTATATGAACACTGAA.

In regard to this clone: The CDR3 end is not reached by the read, which stops 3 residues before it; the germline J gene fills it in. The rearrangement links TRBV7-3 to TRBJ2-1; no clear D gene. In germline, CDR1 is SGHTA, CDR2 FQGTGA. CDR3 length: 15 amino acids. Trimming shortened V by 0 bases and J by 8 bases, and 14 bases separated the two germline ends. The chain's CDR3 is CASSLTTGFRDEQFF. The covered CDR3 bases are TGTGCCAGCAGCTTAACTACCGGGTTCCGGGATGAG.

To note about this clone: Read data end 3 residues before the CDR3 end; the end is taken from the germline J gene. This chain connects TRBV29-1 to TRBJ1-2; 7 nucleotides match TRBD1. From germline, CDR1 is SQVTM and CDR2 ANQGSEA. V lost 5 bases, J lost 1 base, and 10 bases stayed unmatched. CDR3 length: 15 amino acids. CDR3 sequence: CSVFGQVGNNYGYTF. The sequenced part of the CDR3 DNA is TGCAGCGTTTTCGGACAGGTCGGTAATAACTATGGC.

Details on this clone: The read finishes 3 residues shy of the CDR3 end, and the germline J gene is used to complete it. The rearrangement uses TRBV29-1 and TRBJ1-2, with 7 positions matching TRBD1. Germline V gene lookup returns CDR1 SQVTM and CDR2 ANQGSEA. The CDR3 contains 21 residues. V shed 3 bases and J 3 bases; nucleotides not matched to a gene: 28. The DNA read from the CDR3 is TGCAGCGTTGAGGACAAAATCGACAAAACCTCATACAGGGGAGGTTACTATGGC. Translation gives CSVEDKIDKTSYRGGYYG. The entire CDR3 protein reads CSVEDKIDKTSYRGGYYGYTF. Using reference TRBV29-1 and TRBJ1-2 for the parts outside the CDR3, the full variable domain is SAVISQKPSRDICQRGTSLTIQCQVDSQVTMMFWYRQQPGQSLTLIATANQGSEATYESGFVIDKFPISRPNLTFSTLTVSNMSPEDSSIYLCSVEDKIDKTSYRGGYYGYTFGSGTRLTVV.

Comment on this clone: With the read ending 3 residues before the CDR3 end, the germline J gene is used to fill in that end. V usage is TRBV12-3 or TRBV12-4 and J usage is TRBJ2-1, with 12 bases fitting TRBD2. The CDR3 extends over 18 amino acids. Losses at the gene ends were 6 bases for V and 4 bases for J; bases not matched to a gene: 13. The CDR3 bases that were read are TGTGCCAGCAGCCCGCTAGCGGGGGGGCCACCCTCTTACAATGAG. Protein sequence: CASSPLAGGPPSYNE. The entire CDR3 protein reads CASSPLAGGPPSYNEQFF.

For this clone: At one of its ends the junction is not consistent with the germline gene, which may arise from a read error. The read ends 3 residues before the CDR3 terminus; that terminus is restored from the germline J gene. The sample contains more than one DNA sequence encoding this CDR3. The J gene is TRBJ1-3, the V gene TRBV14; a possible D gene is TRBD1 (5 bases). The CDR3 is 17 amino acids. Germline lookup yields CDR1 SGHDN and CDR2 FVKESK. CDR3 bases read: TGTGCCAGCAGCCAAGACGGGGGACCGATCTCTGGAAACACT. Translation gives CASSQDGGPISGNT. The full CDR3 protein reads CASSQDGGPISGNTIYF.

The chain's CDR3 is CASSAGTSGSNTGELFF. Incomplete CDR3 DNA: TGTGCCAGCTCGGCCGGGACTAGCGGGTCGAACACCGGGGAG. This chain links TRBV18 with TRBJ2-2; 12 positions match TRBD2. The sequence runs out 3 residues before the end of the CDR3; the remainder is reconstructed from the germline J gene. After removal of 6 bases from V and 0 bases from J, the junction contained 5 bases not matched to a gene. Germline-derived CDR1 and CDR2 are KGHSH and LQKENI. This CDR3 contains 17 residues. Drawing the rest from reference TRBV18 and TRBJ2-2, the complete variable domain is NAGVMQNPRHLVRRRGQEARLRCSPMKGHSHVYWYRQLPEEGLKFMVYLQKENIIDESGMPKERFSAEFPKEGPSILRIQQVVRGDSAAYFCASSAGTSGSNTGELFFGEGSRLTVL.

Regarding this clone: The read halts 3 residues ahead of the CDR3 end, with the missing end drawn from the germline J gene. The rearrangement uses TRBV20-1 and TRBJ2-4; D is unclear. This CDR3 has 13 amino acids. Germline-derived CDR1 and CDR2 are DFQATT and SNEGSKA (reference sequence). The CDR3 DNA, read in part, is TGCAGTGCAATATTAAATAGCAATCAGCCT. Protein: CSAILNSNQP. The whole CDR3 sequence reads CSAILNSNQPQYF.

Concerning this clone itself: The sequence runs out 3 residues before the end of the CDR3; the remainder is reconstructed from the germline J gene. The chain recombines TRBV12-3 or TRBV12-4 with TRBJ2-3; D unresolved. This CDR3 has 11 residues. V gave up 7 bases and J gave up 6 bases, with 8 bases separating them. The sequenced CDR3 bases are TGTGCCAGCACTTTCGGGGATACG. It codes for CASTFGDT. The full CDR3 reads CASTFGDTQYF.

Note on this clone: The read terminates 3 residues before the CDR3 end, so the remaining end is supplied by the germline J gene. The gene calls are TRBV5-1 and TRBJ2-5, with TRBD2 matching 9 bases. CDR3 length: 15 residues. Losses at the gene ends were 6 bases for V and 2 bases for J; bases not matched to a gene: 8. CDR1 and CDR2 (germline): SGHRS, YFSETQ. The DNA read from the CDR3 is TGCGCCAGCACCGAGCGGGGGGCCGATCAAGAGACC. As protein: CASTERGADQET. The CDR3 as a whole reads CASTERGADQETQYF.

Comments on this clone: The observed sequence ends 3 residues before the CDR3 terminus, with the missing tail filled in from the germline J gene. The V gene is TRBV20-1, the J gene TRBJ2-1, with TRBD2 matching 15 bases. Germline-derived CDR1 and CDR2 are DFQATT and SNEGSKA (reference sequence). This CDR3 has 18 residues. V trimming: 6 bases; J trimming: 3 bases; junction bases outside the gene matches: 12. The sequenced part of the CDR3 DNA is TGCAGTGCCTGGACTAGCGGGGGGGGTCAGAACGGCTACAATGAG. Protein sequence: CSAWTSGGGQNGYNE. The entire CDR3 is CSAWTSGGGQNGYNEQFF.